Below, one T cell receptor beta chain is given with its context. The V segment lost 3 bases and the J segment 6 bases; nucleotides outside the gene matches: 10. CDR1 and CDR2 (germline): SGHTA, FQGNSA. This CDR3 comprises 16 residues. The sample comes from a study of cytomegalovirus exposure and HLA in healthy donors. PCR involved 60 Vbeta and 13 Jbeta primers. This table comes from immunoSEQ multiplex PCR, and its TCRdb copy is limited to in-frame clones, with some not included. The repertoire has approximately 180,000 clones, around 75% of them found once; the top ten carry more than 1.5%. The J gene is TRBJ2-3, the V gene TRBV7-2; 9 bases align to TRBD1. The sequenced sample consisted of PBMCs. This sequence was found in a woman aged 45-59 years in good health and CMV-seronegative. CDR3 region: CASSFPGGQGTDTQYF. CDR3 DNA: TGTGCCAGCAGCTTTCCGGGGGGACAGGGAACGGATACGCAGTATTTT.